The 20 T cell receptor beta chains reported below all come from one sample, sequenced in a study of CD8 T cells in ankylosing spondylitis. General observations from the study: What seemed typical of ankylosing spondylitis blood was a TCR beta motif built from fewer than ten highly homologous variants.

A single record per CDR3 protein comes from TCRdb applying MiXCR to the 5' RACE reads. The sample contains approximately 540,000 distinct CDR3 sequences, roughly 12% of which appear only once. These receptors' targets are unknown. The sample comprised blood, either unsorted or a sorted T cell fraction (not recorded which). The receptors were sampled from a male donor with ankylosing spondylitis.

This clonotype was recorded a few times. This chain connects TRBV11-2 to TRBJ2-3; 8 nucleotides line up with TRBD1. With V trimmed by 4 bases and J by 3 bases, 9 bases remained unmatched. Looked up from germline, CDR1 is SGHAT and CDR2 is FQNNGV. This CDR3 region has 16 residues. The CDR3 region is CASSSRDRGATDTQYF. The CDR3 nucleotides read TGTGCCAGCAGCTCTCGCGACAGGGGTGCGACAGATACGCAGTATTTT.

This clonotype was found a few times. The J gene is TRBJ1-1, the V gene TRBV5-1, with 9 nucleotides matching TRBD1. The CDR3 covers 15 residues. Germline V gives CDR1 SGHRS, CDR2 YFSETQ. Trimming removed 4 bases from V and 6 bases from J; junction bases left unmatched: 10. The CDR3, as DNA: TGCGCCAGCAGCCCGCTAGGGACAGGGCCCTCTGAAGCTTTCTTT. Encoded protein: CASSPLGTGPSEAFF.

The chain combines TRBV5-1 with TRBJ2-2; D is possibly TRBD2 (5 bases). Trimming cost V 1 base and J 0 bases, with 10 bases left between them. Germline values: CDR1 SGHRS, CDR2 YFSETQ. The CDR3 loop spans 16 amino acids. The CDR3 loop is CASSLIRETNTGELFF. Here the CDR3 DNA reads TGCGCCAGCAGCTTGATCCGGGAAACGAACACCGGGGAGCTGTTTTTT.

The chain joins TRBV6-1 to TRBJ2-1; a weak D match, TRBD2 (7 bases). CDR3 length: 15 amino acids. Between the trimmed V and J ends, which lost 6 bases and 8 bases, there was a span of 20 bases. Germline CDR1 and CDR2: MNHNS and SASEGT. The CDR3 region is CASRRGTNGDHEQFF. The CDR3 region has the DNA TGTGCCAGCAGGAGGGGGACTAACGGCGACCATGAGCAGTTCTTC.

V is TRBV18 and J is TRBJ1-2; tentative D call: TRBD1 (5 bases). Looked up from germline, CDR1 is KGHSH and CDR2 is LQKENI. Trimming stripped 3 bases from V and 1 base from J, with 15 bases between. This CDR3 is built from 16 residues. The chain's CDR3 is CASSPSLQEFNYGYTF. The CDR3 DNA reads as TGTGCCAGCTCACCTTCGTTACAGGAGTTTAACTATGGCTACACCTTC.

This clonotype turned up a few times. The rearrangement links TRBV12-3 or TRBV12-4 to TRBJ2-7, with a tentative D call TRBD2 (6 bases). This CDR3 comprises 14 residues. V was pared by 3 bases and J by 4 bases, with 13 bases between. The CDR3 here is CASSFGGPQYEQYV. In DNA form, the CDR3 reads TGTGCCAGCAGTTTCGGAGGGCCTCAGTACGAGCAGTACGTC.

This chain links TRBV2 with TRBJ2-5; D is uncertain. Germline V gives CDR1 SNHLY, CDR2 FYNNEI. Between the trimmed V and J ends, which lost 7 bases and 4 bases, there was a span of 10 bases. CDR3 size: 12 residues. CDR3 DNA: TGTGCCAGCATACAAGTGAGAGAGACCCAGTACTTC. Translating it yields CASIQVRETQYF. Full variable domain (outside the CDR3, taken from reference TRBV2 and TRBJ2-5): EPEVTQTPSHQVTQMGQEVILRCVPISNHLYFYWYRQILGQKVEFLVSFYNNEISEKSEIFDDQFSVERPDGSNFTLKIRSTKLEDSAMYFCASIQVRETQYFGPGTRLLVL.

The chain couples TRBV10-3 to TRBJ2-7; D could derive from TRBD1 or TRBD2 (6 bases each). CDR3 length equals 15 residues. Germline V CDR1 and CDR2: ENHRY, SYGVKD. V lost 3 bases and J lost 4, with 16 bases in between. The CDR3 spells CAISEGGTRGYEQYF. CDR3 coding DNA: TGTGCCATCAGTGAAGGCGGGACCAGGGGTTACGAGCAGTACTTC.

This clonotype came up a few times. V is TRBV12-3 or TRBV12-4 and J is TRBJ1-2; D remains ambiguous. Trimming shortened V by 3 bases and J by 5 bases, and 10 bases separated the two germline ends. The length of the CDR3 is 13 residues. The CDR3 region has the DNA TGTGCCAGCAGTTTCGAGGCCATATATGGCTACACCTTC. The encoded protein is CASSFEAIYGYTF.

This clonotype was found a few times. V is TRBV7-8 and J is TRBJ1-5; possibly TRBD1 for D (5 bases). Germline-derived CDR1 and CDR2 are SGHVS and FQNEAQ. The CDR3 has 17 residues. Trimming cost V 5 bases and J 2 bases, with 19 bases left between them. CDR3 nucleotides: TGTGCCAGCAGCCCCCGGGAGGGGATGAGAGGCAATCAGCCCCAGCATTTT. As protein: CASSPREGMRGNQPQHF.

The chain is built from TRBV3-1 and TRBJ2-7, with 7 positions matching TRBD2. J lost 0 bases, V lost 4 bases, and 12 bases had no gene match. Germline V gene sequence: CDR1 LGHDT, CDR2 YNNKEL (reference sequence). This CDR3 is 17 amino acids long. The CDR3 bases are TGTGCCAGCAGCCGACAACCTGGGGGACTAAACTCCTACGAGCAGTACTTC. Its translation: CASSRQPGGLNSYEQYF.

Remarks on this clonotype: Germline and junction disagree at one end, which may indicate a read error. The chain employs TRBV27 and TRBJ2-1, with 10 positions matching TRBD2. Looked up from germline, CDR1 is MNHEY and CDR2 is SMNVEV (reference sequence). The CDR3 contains 17 residues. The CDR3 DNA is TGTGACAGCGGGAGGGGGTCAGGCCCAGGTAATTACAATGAGCAGTTCTTC. This gives the protein CDSGRGSGPGNYNEQFF.

The V gene is TRBV24-1, the J gene TRBJ2-3; 10 bases agree with TRBD1. The germline gives CDR1 KGHDR, CDR2 SFDVKD. The V segment lost 1 base and the J segment 2 bases; nucleotides outside the gene matches: 8. The CDR3 is made up of 18 amino acids. The CDR3: CATSDFRDRGSSTDTQYF. CDR3 bases: TGTGCCACCAGTGATTTCCGGGACAGGGGTTCATCCACAGATACGCAGTATTTT.

The chain joins TRBV27 to TRBJ2-1, with 13 bases identical to TRBD2. Germline values: CDR1 MNHEY, CDR2 SMNVEV (reference sequence). The CDR3 contains 15 residues. V was clipped by 5 bases and J by 10 bases; unmatched bases: 8. The CDR3 DNA sequence: TGTGCCAGCAGTCCACTAGCGGGAGGGCCGTGGGAGCAGTTCTTC. Its protein product is CASSPLAGGPWEQFF.

This clonotype was detected only a few times. This chain joins TRBV18 and TRBJ1-3; D not resolved. V dropped 2 bases and J dropped 3 bases, with 8 bases sitting between them. Germline values: CDR1 KGHSH, CDR2 LQKENI. This CDR3 has 14 amino acids. CDR3 loop: CASSPEAFGNTIYF. CDR3 in DNA: TGTGCCAGCTCACCAGAGGCATTTGGAAACACCATATATTTT. Together with reference TRBV18 and TRBJ1-3, the CDR3 gives the full variable domain: NAGVMQNPRHLVRRRGQEARLRCSPMKGHSHVYWYRQLPEEGLKFMVYLQKENIIDESGMPKERFSAEFPKEGPSILRIQQVVRGDSAAYFCASSPEAFGNTIYFGEGSWLTVV.

The rearrangement uses TRBV3-1 and TRBJ2-1, with D uncertain. Germline CDR1 reads LGHDT; CDR2 reads YNNKEL (reference sequence). CDR3 length: 15 amino acids. Trimming removed 4 bases from V and 1 base from J, with 11 bases in between. In DNA form, the CDR3 reads TGTGCCAGCAGCCCGGCGACCCGATCCTACAATGAGCAGTTCTTC. Protein sequence: CASSPATRSYNEQFF.

The chain joins TRBV11-2 to TRBJ2-7, with 8 bases fitting TRBD1. The junction had 7 bases not matched to a gene; V was cut back by 3 bases and J by 3 bases. Germline V CDR1 and CDR2: SGHAT, FQNNGV. This CDR3 spans 15 amino acids. The CDR3 nucleotides are TGTGCCAGCAGCTTCAAGACAGGGGCGAGCTACGAGCAGTACTTC. Protein: CASSFKTGASYEQYF.

The chain employs TRBV6-1 and TRBJ2-1, with D unclear. CDR3 length equals 15 residues. Germline V CDR1 and CDR2: MNHNS, SASEGT. The V end was cut by 4 bases, the J end by 10 bases, with 20 bases between. Written as DNA, the CDR3 is TGTGCCAGCAGTGCATTCCGGGCGACCTTTGAGGAGCAGTTCTTC. Residues: CASSAFRATFEEQFF.

This clonotype has a count of ten or more. The chain combines TRBV29-1 with TRBJ1-1; 11 bases line up with TRBD1. The CDR3 covers 13 residues. After removal of 5 bases from V and 5 bases from J, the junction contained 4 bases not matched to a gene. The germline gives CDR1 SQVTM, CDR2 ANQGSEA. The CDR3 DNA sequence: TGCAGCGTTTGGGACAGGGGGTCTACTGAAGCTTTCTTT. The encoded protein is CSVWDRGSTEAFF.

At least ten counts were recorded for this clonotype. The rearrangement links TRBV20-1 to TRBJ2-5; D is ambiguous. The germline V gene encodes CDR1 DFQATT and CDR2 SNEGSKA (reference sequence). The CDR3 is 14 residues long. Deletions cut 0 bases from V and 1 base from J, with 9 bases between. The CDR3 nucleotides read TGCAGTGCTAGAGATATAAATACCCAAGAGACCCAGTACTTC. Protein: CSARDINTQETQYF.